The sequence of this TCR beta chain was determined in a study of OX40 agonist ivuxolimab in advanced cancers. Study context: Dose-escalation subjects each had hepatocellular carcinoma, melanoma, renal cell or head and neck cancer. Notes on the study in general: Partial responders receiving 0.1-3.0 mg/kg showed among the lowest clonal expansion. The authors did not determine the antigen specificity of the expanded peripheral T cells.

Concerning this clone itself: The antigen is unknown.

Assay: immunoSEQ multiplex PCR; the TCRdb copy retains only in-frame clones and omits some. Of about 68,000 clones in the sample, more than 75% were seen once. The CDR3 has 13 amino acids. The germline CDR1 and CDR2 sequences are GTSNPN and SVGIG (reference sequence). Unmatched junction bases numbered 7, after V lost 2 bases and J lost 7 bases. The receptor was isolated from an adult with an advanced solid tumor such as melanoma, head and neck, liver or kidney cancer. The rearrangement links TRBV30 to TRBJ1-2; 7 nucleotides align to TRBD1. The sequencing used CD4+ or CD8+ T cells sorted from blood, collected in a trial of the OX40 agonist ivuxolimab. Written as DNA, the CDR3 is TGTGCCTGGAGTAGACAGGGAGGTATTGGCTACACCTTC. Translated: CAWSRQGGIGYTF.